One sample yielded the 16 T cell receptor beta chains listed below, sequenced in a study of CD8 T cells in Susac syndrome. A quantity of about 0.5 to 1 ug RNA underwent reverse transcription using random hexamers. MiXCR, run by TCRdb on the immunoSEQ multiplex PCR reads, gives a single entry per CDR3 protein. Found here are 180,000 or so distinct CDR3 sequences, around 95% of them singletons; the top ten hold about 0.095%. Sequenced input: CD4+ T cells from PBMCs. The receptor set was obtained from a human donor in good health.

V gene TRBV14 combines with J gene TRBJ2-6, with D possibly being TRBD1 (5 bases). The CDR3 runs 17 residues. Trimming pared 4 bases from V and 2 bases from J, leaving 15 bases between. CDR1 and CDR2 (germline): SGHDN, FVKESK. The CDR3 here is CASSLRQQVPGANVLTF. In nucleotides, the CDR3 is TGTGCCAGCAGCCTCAGGCAACAGGTGCCTGGGGCCAACGTCCTGACTTTC. Full variable domain (missing parts from reference TRBV14 and TRBJ2-6): EAGVTQFPSHSVIEKGQTVTLRCDPISGHDNLYWYRRVMGKEIKFLLHFVKESKQDESGMPNNRFLAERTGGTYSTLKVQPAELEDSGVYFCASSLRQQVPGANVLTFGAGSRLTVL.

The CDR3 is CASTIDGRITNEKLFF. CDR3 nucleotides: TGTGCCAGTACCATCGACGGACGGATAACTAATGAAAAACTGTTTTTT. V gene TRBV19 combines with J gene TRBJ1-4; D call uncertain. The CDR3 extends over 16 amino acids. The V end was cut by 7 bases, the J end by 1 base, with 16 bases between. Germline V gene sequence: CDR1 LNHDA, CDR2 SQIVND (reference sequence).

CDR3 sequence: CASSLFGDEQFF. As DNA, the CDR3 is TGTGCCAGCAGCTTATTTGGTGATGAGCAGTTCTTC. V is TRBV11-3 and J is TRBJ2-1; D is uncertain. V was shortened by 2 bases and J by 8 bases, with 7 bases between the two germline ends. The CDR3 length is 12 residues. Germline V gene lookup returns CDR1 SGHNT and CDR2 YENEEA. Supplemented by reference TRBV11-3 and TRBJ2-1, the full variable domain reads EAGVVQSPRYKIIEKKQPVAFWCNPISGHNTLYWYLQNLGQGPELLIRYENEEAVDDSQLPKDRFSAERLKGVDSTLKIQPAELGDSAVYLCASSLFGDEQFFGPGTRLTVL.

The chain carries TRBV28 and TRBJ1-2; unclear D gene. Deletions cut 10 bases from V and 7 bases from J, with 10 bases between. The CDR3 spans 10 residues. CDR1 and CDR2 (germline): MDHEN, SYDVKM. CDR3: CATGGLGYTF. As DNA, the CDR3 is TGTGCCACCGGAGGCCTTGGCTACACCTTC.

This chain joins TRBV5-1 and TRBJ2-1; D call uncertain. The CDR3 runs to 12 residues. CDR1 is SGHRS and CDR2 is YFSETQ in the germline V gene. V was shortened by 4 bases and J by 6 bases, with 8 bases between the two germline ends. CDR3 in DNA: TGCGCCAGCAGCGAAACTACCAATGAGCAGTTCTTC. Protein: CASSETTNEQFF.

V gene TRBV9 combines with J gene TRBJ2-7, with D perhaps being TRBD1 or TRBD2 (6 bases each). Germline loops: CDR1 SGDLS, CDR2 YYNGEE. The V gene lost 0 bases and the J gene lost 3 bases, with 16 bases spanning the gap. The CDR3 is 16 amino acids. This CDR3 is CASSVEGGPEGYEQYF. CDR3 DNA: TGTGCCAGCAGCGTAGAGGGGGGACCGGAGGGCTACGAGCAGTACTTC.

The chain is built from TRBV28 and TRBJ1-1; no clear D. V lost 7 bases and J lost 6, with 12 bases in between. The germline gives CDR1 MDHEN, CDR2 SYDVKM. This CDR3 spans 12 amino acids. CDR3 DNA: TGTGCCAGCACCCCCCGGACGGCTGAAGCTTTCTTT. It codes for CASTPRTAEAFF.

This sequence joins TRBV7-2 and TRBJ2-1; D call uncertain. Per germline, CDR1 SGHTA and CDR2 FQGNSA. The germline V and J ends were trimmed by 4 bases and 7 bases, with 17 bases remaining between them. This CDR3 is 15 amino acids long. Written as DNA, the CDR3 is TGTGCCAGCAGCTACGAAGTCTCCCGAGGAAATGAGCAGTTCTTC. Protein sequence: CASSYEVSRGNEQFF.

This chain joins TRBV7-9 and TRBJ1-4; 8 bases agree with TRBD1. The CDR3 runs to 14 residues. In germline, CDR1 is SEHNR, CDR2 FQNEAQ (reference sequence). J gave up 5 bases and V 4 bases, and 3 bases lay outside the gene matches. CDR3 bases: TGTGCCAGCAGCTCCTGGGACAGGAATGAAAAACTGTTTTTT. It yields the protein CASSSWDRNEKLFF.

The chain joins TRBV19 to TRBJ1-1; no firm D call. V lost 3 bases to trimming and J lost 7 bases, with 12 bases between them. Per germline, CDR1 LNHDA and CDR2 SQIVND (reference sequence). There are 13 residues in the CDR3. CDR3 sequence: CASSIPPPGEAFF. The CDR3 DNA reads TGTGCCAGTAGTATCCCCCCTCCAGGTGAAGCTTTCTTT.

The chain joins TRBV7-9 to TRBJ1-2, with D uncertain. Germline CDR1 SEHNR, CDR2 FQNEAQ (reference sequence). V shed 3 bases and J shed 0 bases, with 5 bases lying between them. The CDR3 consists of 13 residues. CDR3 coding DNA: TGTGCCAGCAGCTTGCGTCCTAACTATGGCTACACCTTC. Translated: CASSLRPNYGYTF.

The chain employs TRBV29-1 and TRBJ2-1, with D perhaps matching TRBD2 (5 bases). Germline V lookup: CDR1 SQVTM, CDR2 ANQGSEA. The CDR3 is 16 amino acids. Trimming pared 1 base from V and 0 bases from J, leaving 13 bases between. CDR3: CSVEGGTGSSYNEQFF. For the CDR3, the DNA is TGCAGCGTTGAAGGAGGAACGGGATCCTCCTACAATGAGCAGTTCTTC.

The chain carries TRBV28 and TRBJ2-7; D perhaps matches TRBD1 (5 bases). Between the trimmed V and J ends, which lost 3 bases and 2 bases, there was a span of 14 bases. The CDR3 length is 15 residues. Per the germline V gene, CDR1 is MDHEN and CDR2 is SYDVKM. CDR3 nucleotide sequence: TGTGCCAGCAGTTTGGGGCCAGGAATGGCCTACGAGCAGTACGTC. Protein sequence: CASSLGPGMAYEQYV.

V and J are TRBV15 and TRBJ2-7, with D possibly being TRBD2 (6 bases). Trimming cost V 0 bases and J 7 bases, with 16 bases left between them. The CDR3 length is 15 residues. Germline V lookup: CDR1 LNHNV, CDR2 YYDKDF (reference sequence). CDR3: CATSRDRVGTGEQYV. In DNA, the CDR3 is TGTGCCACCAGCAGAGATCGGGTAGGGACTGGTGAGCAGTACGTC.

The rearrangement uses TRBV7-6 and TRBJ2-7, with a possible D match to TRBD1 (5 bases). The length of the CDR3 is 13 residues. Between the trimmed V and J ends, which lost 1 base and 10 bases, there was a span of 14 bases. The V gene's germline CDR1 is SGHVS and CDR2 FNYEAQ. CDR3 sequence (DNA): TGTGCCAGCAGCTTAGAACAGGCCCAAGAACAGTACTTC. Its translation: CASSLEQAQEQYF.

V gene TRBV29-1 combines with J gene TRBJ2-7, with D possibly matching TRBD1 (6 bases). The V gene's germline CDR1 is SQVTM and CDR2 ANQGSEA. V lost 5 bases, J lost 2 bases, and 10 bases lay in between. The CDR3 covers 12 residues. For the CDR3, the DNA is TGCAGCGTTCGGACAGCACCCTACGAGCAGTACTTC. This encodes CSVRTAPYEQYF.